The T cell receptor beta chain under discussion was sequenced for a study of T cells after yellow fever vaccination. The wider study: SMART-Seq v4 Ultra Low Input prepared the low-cell-number fractions.

TCRdb called the 5' RACE reads again in MiXCR, with one record for every CDR3 protein. This table holds under 550,000 distinct CDR3 sequences, 21% found once. Regarding this clonotype: Its target is not known.

Findings and limits, study-wide: Primary-vaccination clones mostly resurfaced post-booster (approximately 96% CD4, 75% to 90% CD8). When the response was secondary, it was weaker but reached its peak faster, day 5 versus 15.

Germline V gives CDR1 SEHNR, CDR2 FQNEAQ (reference sequence). V lost 5 bases, J lost 4 bases, and 9 bases lay in between. This CDR3 has 13 amino acids. This chain uses TRBV7-9 with TRBJ1-5, with D unclear. The sequence was collected from a young man who received the YFV17D yellow fever vaccine. The sequences come from PBMCs, collected roughly 23 days after the first yellow fever vaccination. CDR3 residues: CASSSDWNQPQHF. CDR3 DNA sequence: TGTGCCAGCAGCAGCGACTGGAATCAGCCCCAGCATTTT.